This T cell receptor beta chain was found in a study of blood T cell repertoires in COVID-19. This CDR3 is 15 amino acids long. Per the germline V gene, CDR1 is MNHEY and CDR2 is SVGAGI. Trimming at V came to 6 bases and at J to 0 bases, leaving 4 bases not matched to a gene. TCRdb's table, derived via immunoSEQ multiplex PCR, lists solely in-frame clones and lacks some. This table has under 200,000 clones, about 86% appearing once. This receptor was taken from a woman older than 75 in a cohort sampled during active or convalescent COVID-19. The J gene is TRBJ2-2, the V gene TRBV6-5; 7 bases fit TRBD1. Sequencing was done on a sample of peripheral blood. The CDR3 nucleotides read TGTGCCAGCAGAGCCGGACAGGCGAACACCGGGGAGCTGTTTTTT. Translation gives CASRAGQANTGELFF.